Each of the 15 T cell receptor beta chains below was sequenced from the same sample in a study of shared clonotypes between healthy human individuals. Generated by immunoSEQ multiplex PCR, the TCRdb table keeps only in-frame clones and is missing some. The sample lists roughly 2.4 million clones; around 95% were seen once. Sequenced sample: naive CD4+ T cells sorted from blood. Described subset: CD45RA+ positively selected. The receptors originated from a man between 18 and 29 years old in good health.

This chain uses TRBV28 with TRBJ1-3; tentatively, D is TRBD1 (5 bases). The CDR3 is 13 amino acids. Looked up from germline, CDR1 is MDHEN and CDR2 is SYDVKM. Trimming stripped 10 bases from V and 9 bases from J, with 19 bases between. CDR3 bases: TGTGCCATCCTCCGACTGTCGGGGGGCACCATATATTTT. It is translated as CAILRLSGGTIYF.

This clone is a singleton in its sample. V usage is TRBV6-5 and J usage is TRBJ2-3, with D possibly matching TRBD2 (5 bases). The V end was cut by 5 bases, the J end by 3 bases, with 12 bases between. The CDR3 runs to 14 residues. Germline V gene sequence: CDR1 MNHEY, CDR2 SVGAGI. DNA for the CDR3: TGTGCCAGCAGTCCCGGACTGGGGACAGATACGCAGTATTTT. Its protein product is CASSPGLGTDTQYF.

V is TRBV19 and J is TRBJ2-7; 10 nucleotides line up with TRBD1. J lost 5 bases, V lost 1 base, and 5 bases had no gene match. The CDR3 has 15 residues. Germline V gene lookup returns CDR1 LNHDA and CDR2 SQIVND (reference sequence). CDR3 protein: CASSIVGTGVHEQYF. In DNA form, the CDR3 reads TGTGCCAGTAGTATAGTCGGGACAGGGGTCCACGAGCAGTACTTC.

For the CDR3, the DNA is TGTGCCACCGCCCCGAGTCCTAGTTTCGGGGAGACCCAGTACTTC. Protein: CATAPSPSFGETQYF. The chain combines TRBV15 with TRBJ2-5; D call uncertain. Germline CDR1 LNHNV, CDR2 YYDKDF (reference sequence). The CDR3 is made up of 15 amino acids. With 8 bases removed from V and 5 bases from J, the gap between germline ends came to 21 bases.

Of note for this clone: A read error may produce the germline difference seen at one junction end. Other DNA sequences of this sample code for an identical CDR3. The chain employs TRBV6-5 and TRBJ1-6; the D is unclear. Germline CDR1 is MNHEY and CDR2 is SVGAGI. There are 12 residues in the CDR3. The CDR3 DNA follows: TGTGCCAGCAGTCGGAGGGATTCGCCCCTCCACTTT. Its protein product is CASSRRDSPLHF.

This chain links TRBV10-1 with TRBJ2-3; tentatively, D is TRBD2 (6 bases). The CDR3 sequence is 15 residues long. The V gene's germline CDR1 is WNHNN and CDR2 SYGVQD (reference sequence). V was clipped by 0 bases and J by 1 base, with 8 bases between them. CDR3 in amino acids: CASSESKRGTDTQYF. The CDR3 bases are TGCGCCAGCAGTGAGTCGAAGCGGGGCACAGATACGCAGTATTTT.

For the CDR3, the DNA is TGTGCCAGCAGTGGGGACACCGGGGAGCTGTTTTTT. Encoded protein: CASSGDTGELFF. The rearrangement links TRBV6-1 to TRBJ2-2; unclear D gene. Per the germline V gene, CDR1 is MNHNS and CDR2 is SASEGT. This CDR3 comprises 12 residues. Deletions cut 4 bases from V and 3 bases from J, with 3 bases between.

V is TRBV30 and J is TRBJ1-5; D not resolved. V was pared by 1 base and J by 2 bases, with 15 bases between. The CDR3 is 16 amino acids. Germline CDR1 and CDR2: GTSNPN and SVGIG (reference sequence). This CDR3 reads CAWSAPRPAGNQPQHF. CDR3 DNA sequence: TGTGCCTGGAGTGCGCCCCGGCCAGCCGGCAATCAGCCCCAGCATTTT.

This chain links TRBV30 with TRBJ1-2; tentative D call: TRBD1 (6 bases). Looked up from germline, CDR1 is GTSNPN and CDR2 is SVGIG (reference sequence). V was trimmed by 2 bases and J by 9 bases, leaving 13 bases between them. The length of the CDR3 is 12 residues. The CDR3 reads CAWSPGGGSYTF. The CDR3 nucleotides read TGTGCCTGGAGTCCCGGGGGCGGTAGCTACACCTTC.

This clone was found a few times. The identical CDR3 is also encoded by other nucleotide sequences in the sample. The chain is built from TRBV6-5 and TRBJ1-5, with D possibly matching TRBD1 (5 bases). CDR1 MNHEY and CDR2 SVGAGI come from the germline V gene. Trimming took 2 bases from V and 3 from J, leaving 8 bases between them. This CDR3 has 14 residues. The CDR3 loop is CASSYGGSNQPQHF. The CDR3 DNA sequence: TGTGCCAGCAGTTACGGGGGGTCCAATCAGCCCCAGCATTTT.

This clone has just a few counts. CDR3: CASSLRDTTYYGYTF. CDR3 DNA sequence: TGTGCCAGCAGTCTAAGGGACACGACTTACTATGGCTACACCTTC. V gene TRBV6-6 combines with J gene TRBJ1-2; maybe TRBD1 (6 bases). The V and J ends lost 5 bases and 3 bases respectively, with 16 bases between them. The CDR3 has 15 residues. Germline values: CDR1 MNHNY, CDR2 SVGAGI (reference sequence).

In its sample, this clone was seen once. The gene calls are TRBV30 and TRBJ1-1; tentative D call: TRBD1 (5 bases). Germline V gives CDR1 GTSNPN, CDR2 SVGIG (reference sequence). Trimming took 5 bases from V and 3 from J, leaving 10 bases between them. The CDR3 runs 12 residues. Written as DNA, the CDR3 is TGTGCCTGGGCGGCGGGGGACACTGAAGCTTTCTTT. It specifies CAWAAGDTEAFF.

This CDR3 is CASTPREGNYEQYF. As DNA, the CDR3 is TGTGCCAGCACCCCGCGGGAGGGGAACTACGAGCAGTACTTC. The rearrangement links TRBV9 to TRBJ2-7, with TRBD2 identical over 9 bases. V was clipped by 6 bases and J by 3 bases; unmatched bases: 7. Germline V CDR1 and CDR2: SGDLS, YYNGEE. This CDR3 region has 14 residues.

The chain couples TRBV4-2 to TRBJ2-2, with a possible D match to TRBD1 (8 bases). Trimming took off 8 bases at V and 7 bases at J, with 20 bases between the two ends. The CDR3 runs 15 residues. Germline V gene lookup returns CDR1 LGHNA and CDR2 YNFKEQ. DNA of the CDR3: TGTGCCAGCGGACCGAGGACAGGGAGGGTCGGGGAGCTGTTTTTT. This gives the protein CASGPRTGRVGELFF.

The J gene is TRBJ1-6, the V gene TRBV27; the match to TRBD1 covers 8 bases. Germline CDR1 reads MNHEY; CDR2 reads SMNVEV (reference sequence). Losses at the gene ends were 4 bases for V and 10 bases for J; bases not matched to a gene: 9. This CDR3 is 15 amino acids long. This CDR3 is CASSSRQGRRSPLHF. The CDR3 DNA sequence: TGTGCCAGCAGTTCCCGACAGGGGAGGCGGTCACCCCTCCACTTT.